This TCR beta chain was sequenced during a study of blood T cell repertoires in COVID-19. Study context: Nucleic acid was either cDNA or gDNA, and it came from T cells, B-cell-depleted T cells, or PBMCs.

This clone was found a few times. Per the study methods: Using reference gene primer amplification, nucleated cell counts were estimated. TCRdb's table, derived via immunoSEQ multiplex PCR, lists solely in-frame clones and lacks some. V and J calls plus clone size are reproduced from that table; the DNA served to infer D and trimming. The sample yields 150,000 or so clones, under 85% seen once. The CDR3 length is 16 residues. The V gene lost 1 base and the J gene lost 5 bases, with 15 bases spanning the gap. Germline V gene sequence: CDR1 LGHNA, CDR2 YNFKEQ. Followed over time, Seattle patients had been enrolled while infection was active.

Sequencing was done on a sample of peripheral blood. The sequence derives from a man in his fifties or sixties with COVID-19, enrolled during active disease. The chain uses TRBV4-2 and TRBJ1-5, with D unresolved. The CDR3 reads CASSQVVTTRDQPQHF. The CDR3 DNA follows: TGTGCCAGCAGCCAAGTAGTCACTACTAGGGATCAGCCCCAGCATTTT.